This T cell receptor (beta chain) was identified in a study of cytomegalovirus exposure and HLA in healthy donors. Study outcomes and limitations: As a later analysis showed, several of the most significant clusters appeared to be linked to common viral pathogens. Sequencing probably produced one cluster of sequence variants that were highly shared. In a later analysis, HLA-C alleles had the fewest associated TCRs, DRB1 alleles the most.

The V gene's germline CDR1 is SGHNT and CDR2 YYREEE (reference sequence). V was trimmed by 2 bases and J by 5 bases, leaving 8 bases between them. CDR3 length: 12 amino acids. The PCR employed 60 Vbeta primers together with 13 Jbeta primers. Data came from immunoSEQ multiplex PCR; TCRdb stores just in-frame clones and leaves some out. This sample has about 150,000 clones, with roughly three quarters found just once. Note on this clone: Its antigen is undetermined.

The chain links TRBV5-4 to TRBJ2-7; no clear D gene. The sequence derives from a man in his sixties in good health and CMV-seronegative. Source material: PBMCs. CDR3 amino acids: CASSFPLDEQYF. CDR3 DNA: TGTGCCAGCAGCTTCCCCCTCGACGAGCAGTACTTC.